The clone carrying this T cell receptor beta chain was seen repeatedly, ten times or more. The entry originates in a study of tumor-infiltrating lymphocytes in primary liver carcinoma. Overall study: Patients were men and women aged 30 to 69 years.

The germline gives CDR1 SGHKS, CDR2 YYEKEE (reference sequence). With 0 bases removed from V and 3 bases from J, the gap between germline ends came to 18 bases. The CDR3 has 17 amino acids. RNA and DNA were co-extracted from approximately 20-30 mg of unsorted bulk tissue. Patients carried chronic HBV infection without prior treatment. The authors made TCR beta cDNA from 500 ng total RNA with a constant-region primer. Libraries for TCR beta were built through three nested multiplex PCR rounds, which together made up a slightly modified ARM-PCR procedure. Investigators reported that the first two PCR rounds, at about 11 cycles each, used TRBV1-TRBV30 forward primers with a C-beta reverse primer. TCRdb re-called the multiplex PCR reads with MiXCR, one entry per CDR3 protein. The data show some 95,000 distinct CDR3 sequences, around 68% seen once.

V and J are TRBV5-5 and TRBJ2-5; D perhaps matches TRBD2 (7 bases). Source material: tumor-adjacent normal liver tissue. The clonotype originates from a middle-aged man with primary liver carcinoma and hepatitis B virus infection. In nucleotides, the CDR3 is TGTGCCAGCAGCTTGGAAATCGGGAGGACAGCTGAAGAGACCCAGTACTTC. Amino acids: CASSLEIGRTAEETQYF.